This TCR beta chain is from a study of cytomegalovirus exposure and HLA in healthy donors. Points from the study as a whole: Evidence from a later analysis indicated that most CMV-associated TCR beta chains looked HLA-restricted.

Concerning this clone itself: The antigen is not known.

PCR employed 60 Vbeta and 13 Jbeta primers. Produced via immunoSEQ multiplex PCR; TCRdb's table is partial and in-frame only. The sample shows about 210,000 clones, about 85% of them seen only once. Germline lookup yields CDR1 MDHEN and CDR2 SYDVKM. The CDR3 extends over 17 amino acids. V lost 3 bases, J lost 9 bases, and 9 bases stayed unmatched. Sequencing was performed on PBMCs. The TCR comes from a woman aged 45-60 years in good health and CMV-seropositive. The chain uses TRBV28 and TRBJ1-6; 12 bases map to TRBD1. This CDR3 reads CASSLIRDRGLSSPLHF. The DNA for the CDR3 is TGTGCCAGCAGTTTGATCCGGGACAGGGGGCTTAGTTCACCCCTCCACTTT.